This T cell receptor (beta chain) emerged from a study of T cells expressing NK-cell markers (dated by TCRdb to about 2020). About the study as a whole: In sorted CD3+CD56+NKG2C+, CD3+CD56+NKG2C- and CD3+CD56-NKG2C+ T-cell subsets from eight donors, TCR beta-chain repertoires were profiled. Among the eight sequenced donors, only one was HCMV-seronegative, while the other seven were HCMV-seropositive. The eight sequenced donors were randomly selected healthy volunteers, three men and five women. Illumina HiSeq 2000/2500, MiSeq or NextSeq was used to sequence libraries as 2 x 150 bp reads. Here is what the overall study found, with its caveats: Whether the expanded NKG2C-expressing T cell clones were specific for HCMV antigens was left unclear. Those dominant clonotypes were again the most abundant among CD3+CD56-NKG2C+ cells in a few donors, at about 28.3-60.1%. In several donors, the dominant CD3+CD56+NKG2C+ clonotypes were found to rank among the top 10 CD8+ clonotypes and to make up about 1.0-8% of CD8+ T cells.

Notes on this clonotype: What this receptor recognizes is not known.

To determine HCMV serostatus, a commercial ELISA kit was used to detect HCMV-specific IgG in serum. Ficoll density gradient centrifugation was used to isolate peripheral blood mononuclear cells from blood. The instrument given in TCRdb is Illumina HiSeq 2000. TCR beta cDNA libraries were prepared using 5'RACE template switching, which introduced a universal primer site and unique molecular identifiers. cDNA synthesis was primed from the TCR beta constant segment, followed by two successive PCR amplification steps. Under the source paper's analysis protocol: MIGEC was used to demultiplex reads and group the reads by UMI, and MiTCR was used to assemble and quantify clonotypes. To exclude erroneous sequences, only TCR cDNA sequences supported by at least two reads were retained. The tcR package was used for downstream repertoire analysis, and clonotypes were matched between fractions using CDR3 nucleotide sequence together with V segment. VDJmatch was used to annotate antigen specificity against VDJdb, with one amino acid substitution allowed in CDR3. Each CDR3 protein sequence appears as one entry after TCRdb reprocessed the reads, and no DNA is included. In this record, the V and J calls reflect TCRdb's handling and not the investigators' own analysis. The table for this sample records about 370,000 distinct CDR3 sequences. The ten top clones hold about 10% of the sample.

The germline V gene gives CDR1 as ENHRY and CDR2 as SYGVKD. Spanning cysteine to phenylalanine, the CDR3 consists of 14 amino acids. The DNA sequence is not available. Sequenced: blood T cells: a sorted CD56 or NKG2C T cell subset, CD4+ or CD8+ T cells, or bulk PBMC T cells (not recorded which). The chain is assembled from TRBV10-3 and TRBJ2-5; the D call of TRBD2 rests on TCRdb alone, since no DNA is present to check it. The sequence was collected from a woman aged 45-65 years in good health. Donor details come from another sample of the same person, matched by shared clones. The CDR3 reads CAISRESVGQTQYF.